The 17 T cell receptor beta chains in this list originate from one sample, sequenced in a study of CXCR3-negative and CXCR3-positive naive CD8 T cells. The libraries of TRB cDNA were prepared using 5' RACE with UMI labels. TCRdb reprocessed the 5' RACE reads, with one entry per CDR3 protein and no DNA. The sample data list some 61,000 distinct CDR3 sequences. The specimen sequenced was naive CXCR3- CD8+ T cells from blood. Stated subset: CD45RO-CCR7+CD27+CD95- naive CD8+ T cells lacking CXCR3 (TNR3-). The receptor source for this set is a human donor in good health. Some clones in this sample may be carry-over from other donors' samples.

J is TRBJ2-7 and V is TRBV6-5; TCRdb indicates TRBD1, and absent DNA this call remains unverified. The CDR3 runs 15 residues. Germline V gives CDR1 MNHEY, CDR2 SVGAGI. CDR3 amino acids: CASSYSKDTLREQYF.

The chain carries TRBV6-5 and TRBJ2-1; the TCRdb call, TRBD1, lacks DNA for checking. This CDR3 has 18 residues. Germline V gene data show CDR1 as MNHEY and CDR2 as SVGAGI. The CDR3 sequence: CASSYGIGGASSYNEQFF.

This chain links TRBV4-3 with TRBJ2-1; no DNA is available, so the TRBD2 call from TCRdb remains unchecked. Germline loops: CDR1 LGHNA, CDR2 YSLEER. The CDR3 covers 16 residues. The CDR3 sequence is CASSQAFRGGLNEQFF.

V and J are TRBV20-1 and TRBJ2-1; the TCRdb call, TRBD1, lacks DNA for checking. Germline V CDR1 and CDR2: DFQATT, SNEGSKA (reference sequence). The CDR3 contains 16 residues. CDR3: CSARDPLAGAINEQFF.

The V call is TRBV27, the J call TRBJ2-2; no DNA is available, so the TRBD1 call from TCRdb remains unchecked. The CDR3 is made up of 14 amino acids. CDR1 and CDR2 from the germline V gene are MNHEY and SMNVEV (reference sequence). CDR3 protein: CASTIDRAGGELFF.

J is TRBJ1-1 and V is TRBV4-3; the TCRdb call, TRBD1, lacks DNA for checking. Germline V gene sequence: CDR1 LGHNA, CDR2 YSLEER. CDR3 length: 15 amino acids. The CDR3 spells CASSPSGTGNTEAFF.

V usage is TRBV7-6 and J usage is TRBJ2-1; TCRdb calls TRBD2, which cannot be checked without DNA. This CDR3 comprises 15 residues. In germline, CDR1 is SGHVS, CDR2 FNYEAQ. This chain's CDR3 is CASSLDRGGAHEQFF.

This chain joins TRBV29-1 and TRBJ2-3; absent DNA, TCRdb's TRBD1 call cannot be checked. This CDR3 comprises 17 residues. The germline V gene has CDR1 SQVTM and CDR2 ANQGSEA. CDR3 region: CSVAGTEVFDRIDTQYF.

CDR3 protein: CSVGLGPEEETQYF. The chain joins TRBV29-1 to TRBJ2-5. CDR1 and CDR2 from the germline V gene are SQVTM and ANQGSEA. CDR3 length equals 14 residues.

The chain is built from TRBV29-1 and TRBJ2-2. The CDR3 has 12 amino acids. CDR1 is SQVTM and CDR2 is ANQGSEA in the germline V gene. Here the CDR3 reads CSVAENTGELFF.

The rearrangement links TRBV7-9 to TRBJ2-1; TCRdb selects TRBD1, and the lack of DNA leaves this call unchecked. Germline V CDR1 and CDR2: SEHNR, FQNEAQ (reference sequence). CDR3 length: 13 amino acids. The CDR3 here is CASSLMGRDEQFF.

The V gene is TRBV7-3, the J gene TRBJ2-7; TCRdb outputs TRBD2, but without DNA this stays unchecked. Germline V gives CDR1 SGHTA, CDR2 FQGTGA. This CDR3 is 14 amino acids long. CDR3 sequence: CASSSGDPPYEQYF. Variable domain in full (rest from reference TRBV7-3 and TRBJ2-7): GAGVSQTPSNKVTEKGKYVELRCDPISGHTALYWYRQSLGQGPEFLIYFQGTGAADDSGLPNDRFFAVRPEGSVSTLKIQRTERGDSAVYLCASSSGDPPYEQYFGPGTRLTVT.

The V gene is TRBV19, the J gene TRBJ2-3; TCRdb names TRBD2, which stays unverified in the absence of DNA. Germline CDR1 and CDR2: LNHDA and SQIVND (reference sequence). This CDR3 comprises 16 residues. The CDR3 is CASSIGARPRTDTQYF.

The rearrangement joins TRBV19 to TRBJ1-1. The germline V gene has CDR1 LNHDA and CDR2 SQIVND (reference sequence). This CDR3 comprises 12 residues. The CDR3 here is CASSIPNTEAFF.

The rearrangement links TRBV6-2 or TRBV6-3 to TRBJ2-4. The germline gives CDR1 MNHEY, CDR2 SVGEGT. The CDR3 extends over 11 amino acids. The CDR3: CASWDGNIQYF.

V and J are TRBV29-1 and TRBJ1-4. Germline assignment: CDR1 SQVTM and CDR2 ANQGSEA. The CDR3 runs 12 residues. CDR3 amino acids: CSVRGGNEKLFF.

The gene calls are TRBV7-2 and TRBJ2-5; without DNA, the TCRdb call of TRBD1 cannot be checked. The CDR3 spans 15 residues. Per the germline V gene, CDR1 is SGHTA and CDR2 is FQGNSA. CDR3 sequence: CASSLSRSRGETQYF.